The TCR beta chain described here comes from a study of blood T cell repertoires in COVID-19. Turning to the study itself: From the United States, Italy and Spain came samples of acute and convalescent COVID-19. PBMCs, B-cell-depleted T cells, or T cells were the source of the cDNA or gDNA that made up the material.

Original handling: Scientists estimated how many nucleated cells there were by amplifying reference gene primers. Libraries were prepared by immunoSEQ multiplex PCR; TCRdb keeps only in-frame clonotypes and omits some of them. V and J calls and clone size are given by that table; D and trimming were obtained from the DNA. This table holds about 46,000 clones, around nine tenths found once. Sequenced input: peripheral blood. This TCR was sampled from a man in his sixties with active or convalescent COVID-19.

Here the CDR3 DNA reads TGTGCCAGCAGTTCCCAGGGACAGGGTATGGAGACCCAGTACTTC. It is translated as CASSSQGQGMETQYF. V and J are TRBV28 and TRBJ2-5; 9 bases agree with TRBD1. CDR3 length: 15 amino acids. The germline CDR1 and CDR2 sequences are MDHEN and SYDVKM. Germline trimming cut 4 bases from V and 5 bases from J; bases unmatched to any gene: 8.